This T cell receptor (beta chain) came from a study of T cell changes during pregnancy in multiple sclerosis. Produced via immunoSEQ multiplex PCR; TCRdb's table is partial and in-frame only. The sample consists of roughly 70,000 clones, around 92% of them appearing once. Trimming at V came to 4 bases and at J to 0 bases, leaving 1 base not matched to a gene. The CDR3 runs to 17 residues. The germline V gene has CDR1 SGHRS and CDR2 YFSETQ. The clonotype was recovered from a female donor with multiple sclerosis, enrolled in a pregnancy study. The rearrangement joins TRBV5-1 to TRBJ2-1; 16 bases line up with TRBD2. The specimen was peripheral blood, collected before pregnancy. The CDR3 nucleotides are TGCGCCAGCAGCGGGACTAGCGGGAGGGCCTCCTACAATGAGCAGTTCTTC. Translated, it gives CASSGTSGRASYNEQFF. The whole variable domain, remainder taken from reference TRBV5-1 and TRBJ2-1, is KAGVTQTPRYLIKTRGQQVTLSCSPISGHRSVSWYQQTPGQGLQFLFEYFSETQRNKGNFPGRFSGRQFSNSRSEMNVSTLELGDSALYLCASSGTSGRASYNEQFFGPGTRLTVL.